This entry is about one T cell receptor beta chain. This clone appeared a single time. The specificity of this receptor is unknown. No clone much larger than this one lies a single base away; base qualities are absent. TCRbeta CDR3 regions were amplified from genomic DNA using the immunoSEQ Assay, a bias-controlled multiplex PCR. The authors' analysis ran thus. Nucleated cell counts per sample were estimated from amplification of reference gene primers within the assay. To quantify the absolute abundance of each unique TCRbeta CDR3 rearrangement, sequence reads were collapsed and filtered. Productive Simpson clonality was computed per sample as the square root of Simpson's diversity index over productive rearrangements. Drawn from immuneACCESS, this table holds only the in-frame rearrangements with V and J called that TCRdb kept. Clones are partly lost; checked studies trace under half to an unresolved V gene and leave the rest unexplained. V, J and clone size derive from that table, while D and trimming were established from the DNA sequence. The sample data list a few hundred thousand clones, and roughly 88% of these were observed just once. Of the sample, just under 9.5% falls within the top ten clones.

The cysteine opens and the phenylalanine closes a CDR3 of 16 amino acids. The entry retains the CDR3 DNA only, 48 bases that are in frame from base 1. Via the germline V gene (reference sequence), CDR1 is PRHDT and CDR2 FYEKMQ. V is pruned by 1 base and J by 0 bases, leaving 3 bases of the junction without a gene match. Whole blood was collected in K2EDTA tubes by collaborating institutions according to the institutions' own protocols. Collaborator samples were shipped for TCRbeta analysis as frozen whole blood, isolated PBMCs, or DNA extracted from either sample type. This entry belongs to a study of blood T cell repertoires in COVID-19 (dated by TCRdb to 2020 to 2022). In terms of the full investigation: Samples covering the acute and convalescent phases of COVID-19 were provided by collaborators in the United States, Italy and Spain. The prospective study material was composed of cDNA or gDNA derived from T cells, B-cell-depleted T cells, or PBMCs. Deeply sampled blood TCRbeta repertoires from subjects exposed to, actively infected with, or recovered from COVID-19 were included in the dataset. HLA class I and class II types, where available, came from metadata supplied by the sample provider rather than from assay-based typing. The repertoires were released in a freely available public database intended as a resource for research on the immune response to SARS-CoV-2. The sample metadata nearly always contained a de-identified subject ID, COVID-19 status, age in years and sex. The samples were drawn from the first 160 participants of the ongoing ImmuneRACE study and from 1,254 subjects provided by 6 global collaborators. The research as a whole found: Clinical and demographic metadata were provided uncurated, with the amount varying by source and participant.

This TCR derives from a young man with active or convalescent COVID-19. The chain was built from TRBV13 and TRBJ2-3; 8 bases in between match TRBD2. Sample: peripheral blood. The nucleotide sequence is given as TGTGCCAGCAGCTTAGCCAGCGGGGGAAGCACAGATACGCAGTATTTT. The resulting protein is CASSLASGGSTDTQYF. With all but the CDR3 taken from the reference TRBV13 and TRBJ2-3 genes, the full variable domain is: AAGVIQSPRHLIKEKRETATLKCYPIPRHDTVYWYQQGPGQDPQFLISFYEKMQSDKGSIPDRFSAQQFSDYHSELNMSSLELGDSALYFCASSLASGGSTDTQYFGPGTRLTVL.